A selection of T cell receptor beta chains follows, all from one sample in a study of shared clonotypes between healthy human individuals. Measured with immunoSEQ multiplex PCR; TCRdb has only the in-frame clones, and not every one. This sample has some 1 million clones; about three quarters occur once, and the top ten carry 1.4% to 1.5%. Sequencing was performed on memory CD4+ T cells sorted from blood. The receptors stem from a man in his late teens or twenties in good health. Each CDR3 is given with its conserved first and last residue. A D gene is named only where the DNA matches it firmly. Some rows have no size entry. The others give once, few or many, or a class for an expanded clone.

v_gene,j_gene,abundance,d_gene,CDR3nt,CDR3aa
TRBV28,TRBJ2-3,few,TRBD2,TGTGCCAGCAGTCCCGCGGGGGGTACAGATACGCAGTATTTT,CASSPAGGTDTQYF
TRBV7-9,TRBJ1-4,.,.,TGTGCCACTAAACCGACCCCCCCCAATGAAAAACTGTTTTTT,CATKPTPPNEKLFF
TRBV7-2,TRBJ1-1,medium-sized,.,TGTGCCAGCAGCTTAGATGGCGGTGAAGCTTTCTTT,CASSLDGGEAFF
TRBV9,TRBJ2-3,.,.,TGTGCCAGCAGCGACCTACGGATCTTCACAGATACGCAGTATTTT,CASSDLRIFTDTQYF
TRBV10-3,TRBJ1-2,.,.,TGTGCCAGGAGGATTGGCTACACCTTC,CARRIGYTF
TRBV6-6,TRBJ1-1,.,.,TGTGCCATCGAAATAGGGGGAGGCAACACTGAAGCTTTCTTT,CAIEIGGGNTEAFF
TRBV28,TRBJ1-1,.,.,TGTGCCAGCAGCACGACAGGAACAAACACTGAAGCTTTCTTT,CASSTTGTNTEAFF
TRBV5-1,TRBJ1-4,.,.,TGCGCCAGCAGCCGCGAAGGGGCTCGGGGTAATGAAAAACTGTTTTTT,CASSREGARGNEKLFF
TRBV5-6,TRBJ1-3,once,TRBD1,TGTGCCAGCAGCCTCTACCAGGGGGCAGGAAACACCATATATTTT,CASSLYQGAGNTIYF
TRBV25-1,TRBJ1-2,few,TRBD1,TGTGCCAGCAGTGAAACCCGACAGGGCGACTATGGCTACACCTTC,CASSETRQGDYGYTF
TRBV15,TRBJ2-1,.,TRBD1,TGTGCCACCAGCAGCCCCATATCGGCAGGGGGTTATGTCAATGAGCAGTTCTTC,CATSSPISAGGYVNEQFF
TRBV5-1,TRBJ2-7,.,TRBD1,TGCGCCAGCTCCGACAGGGTTAGCTACGAGCAGTACTTC,CASSDRVSYEQYF
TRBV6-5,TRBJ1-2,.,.,TGTGCCAGCATCGAACGCCGGCAGGGCGCCTATGGCTACACCTTC,CASIERRQGAYGYTF
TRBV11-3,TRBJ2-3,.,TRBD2,TGTGCCAGCAGCCCGGGACTAGCGGGAGAGGGGACCGGTTTGAATACGCAGTATTTT,CASSPGLAGEGTGLNTQYF
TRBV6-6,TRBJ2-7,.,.,TGTGCCAGCAGTCCGGGGCAGGGTCTCTACGAGCAGTACTTC,CASSPGQGLYEQYF
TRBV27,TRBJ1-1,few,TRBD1,TGTGCCAGCAGTTTCAACAGGGGAGCCACTGAAGCTTTCTTT,CASSFNRGATEAFF
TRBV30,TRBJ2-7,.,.,TGTGCCTGGCCGCCCGAGGTAAGTCGAGGGTCTTACGAGCAGTACTTC,CAWPPEVSRGSYEQYF
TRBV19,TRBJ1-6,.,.,TGTGCCAGTAGCCCGACCCACTATGGGGATTCACCCCTCCACTTT,CASSPTHYGDSPLHF
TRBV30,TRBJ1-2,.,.,TGTGCCTGGACCCAGGGTAGCGGCTACACCTTC,CAWTQGSGYTF
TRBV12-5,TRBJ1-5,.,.,TGTGCTAGTGGTTTTTACTATAGCAATCAGCCCCAGCATTTT,CASGFYYSNQPQHF
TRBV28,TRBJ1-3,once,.,TGTGCCAGCAGTTCCCCAGGGGCATGGGGTGGAAACACCATATATTTT,CASSSPGAWGGNTIYF
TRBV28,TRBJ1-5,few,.,TGTGCCAGCGGACGGACAGCCATGGGGAATCAGCCCCAGCATTTT,CASGRTAMGNQPQHF
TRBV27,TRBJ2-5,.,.,TGTGCCAGCAGTTTATCGGAGGGACCAGGAAAGACCCAGTACTTC,CASSLSEGPGKTQYF
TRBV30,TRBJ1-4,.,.,TGTGCCTGGAGTCCACAACCGAATGAAAAACTGTTTTTT,CAWSPQPNEKLFF
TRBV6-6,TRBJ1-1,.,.,TGTGCCAGCAGTTCTCAGGGAATGAACACTGAAGCTTTCTTT,CASSSQGMNTEAFF
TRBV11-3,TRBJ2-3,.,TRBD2,TGTGCCAGCAGCCCGGGGGGGCCGGGGGCAGATACGCAGTATTTT,CASSPGGPGADTQYF
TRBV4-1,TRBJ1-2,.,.,TGCGCCAGCAGCCAACCATCGACAGACAGCTATGGCTACACCTTC,CASSQPSTDSYGYTF
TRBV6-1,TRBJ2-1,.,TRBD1,TGTGCCAGCAGTGAAGGGACAGGGGGCTTCAATGAGCAGTTCTTC,CASSEGTGGFNEQFF
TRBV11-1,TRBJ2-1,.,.,TGTGCCAGCAGTGGGCAGGGGTCCTACAATGAGCAGTTCTTC,CASSGQGSYNEQFF
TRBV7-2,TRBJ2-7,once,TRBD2,TGTGCCAGCAGCTATATTAGCGGGACCGGGGAGCAGTACTTC,CASSYISGTGEQYF
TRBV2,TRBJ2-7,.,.,TGTGCCAGCAGTGCGGGCTCCTACGAGCAGTACTTC,CASSAGSYEQYF
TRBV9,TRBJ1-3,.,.,TGTGCCAGCAGCCCTTCCTCAAACTCTGGAAACACCATATATTTT,CASSPSSNSGNTIYF
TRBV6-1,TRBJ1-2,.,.,TGTGCCAGCCAGAGGGCGGATGGCTACACCTTC,CASQRADGYTF
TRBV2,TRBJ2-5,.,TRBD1,TGTGCCAGCAGTGAAGAGTCGGCCGGGACAGGGGTCGGGGAGACCCAGTACTTC,CASSEESAGTGVGETQYF
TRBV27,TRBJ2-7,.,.,TGTGCCAGCAGTTTCCTCGGGACGGGACACTACGAGCAGTACTTC,CASSFLGTGHYEQYF